The next 12 T cell receptor beta chains were all read from a single sample in a study of neurological immune-mediated disorders. Sample time point: longitudinal time-point 1 (baseline). TCRdb analysed the 5' RACE reads with MiXCR anew, one entry per CDR3 protein. This table holds 67,000 or so distinct CDR3 sequences, around 13% found once. Material: PBMCs. Every receptor here comes from a female donor with HTLV-1-associated myelopathy (HAM/TSP).

Only a few counts were recorded for this clonotype. V usage is TRBV14 and J usage is TRBJ2-1; 15 bases line up with TRBD2. The V gene's germline CDR1 is SGHDN and CDR2 FVKESK. Germline trimming cut 4 bases from V and 14 bases from J; bases unmatched to any gene: 9. The CDR3 spans 15 residues. The CDR3 DNA is TGTGCCAGCAGCCCCGGACTAGCGGGGGGGTCGTGGAAGTTCTTC. As protein: CASSPGLAGGSWKFF.

This clonotype was observed at least ten times. The genes are TRBV12-3 or TRBV12-4 and TRBJ1-6; 10 bases are a match to TRBD1. Germline trimming cut 2 bases from V and 9 bases from J; bases unmatched to any gene: 4. This CDR3 region has 15 residues. The CDR3 bases are TGTGCCAGCAGTTTATGGACAGGGGGAAGTTCACCCCTCCACTTT. It is translated as CASSLWTGGSSPLHF.

In this sample, this clonotype turned up many times. The chain has TRBV28 and TRBJ2-7; the D call may be TRBD1 or TRBD2 (5 bases each). Germline lookup yields CDR1 MDHEN and CDR2 SYDVKM. Trimming cost V 7 bases and J 2 bases, with 15 bases left between them. The CDR3 totals 14 residues. In nucleotides, the CDR3 is TGTGCCAGCACGACCGGGACGCCGGCCTACGAGCAGTACTTC. Protein sequence: CASTTGTPAYEQYF.

This clonotype appeared many times. V usage is TRBV5-6 and J usage is TRBJ2-1; D not certain. The CDR3 length is 12 residues. CDR1 is SGHDT, CDR2 YYEEEE, per germline. V lost 0 bases and J lost 15, with 13 bases in between. CDR3 nucleotide sequence: TGTGCCAGCAGCTTGGGTGTGCGAGTTCCGTTCTTC. Residues: CASSLGVRVPFF.

This clonotype was detected ten times or more. The chain recombines TRBV27 with TRBJ2-7; weak D call: TRBD2 (6 bases). With 5 bases removed from V and 5 bases from J, the gap between germline ends came to 25 bases. CDR3 length: 17 residues. Germline V gene data show CDR1 as MNHEY and CDR2 as SMNVEV (reference sequence). The CDR3 protein is CASSGFPKAGLGDEQYF. The CDR3 bases are TGTGCCAGCAGTGGATTCCCAAAGGCGGGATTGGGGGACGAGCAGTACTTC.

This clonotype was detected ten times or more. The chain has TRBV28 and TRBJ2-1; no reliable D call. The CDR3 consists of 15 residues. V lost 6 bases and J lost 0, with 12 bases in between. Germline CDR1 MDHEN, CDR2 SYDVKM. DNA for the CDR3: TGTGCCAGCAGAGAAGGGCAGAGCTCCTACAATGAGCAGTTCTTC. This encodes CASREGQSSYNEQFF.

This chain joins TRBV6-2 or TRBV6-3 and TRBJ2-1, with D maybe TRBD1 (6 bases). CDR1 MNHEY and CDR2 SVGEGT come from the germline V gene. The CDR3 extends over 13 amino acids. V lost 4 bases, J lost 10 bases, and 14 bases lay in between. The CDR3 loop reads CASSFYRDGEQFF. In DNA, the CDR3 is TGTGCCAGCAGTTTCTACAGGGATGGAGAGCAGTTCTTC.

The chain is built from TRBV5-1 and TRBJ2-5; TRBD2 aligns across 16 bases. CDR1 is SGHRS, CDR2 YFSETQ, per germline. V was pared by 4 bases and J by 1 base, with 4 bases of the junction left unmatched. The CDR3 runs to 17 residues. The CDR3 sequence is CASSPGTSGGAQETQYF. The CDR3 DNA follows: TGCGCCAGCAGCCCCGGGACTAGCGGGGGGGCCCAAGAGACCCAGTACTTC.

This clonotype was seen ten or more times. The rearrangement links TRBV9 to TRBJ2-2; weak D call: TRBD1 (6 bases). The germline gives CDR1 SGDLS, CDR2 YYNGEE. CDR3 length: 16 amino acids. The V gene lost 0 bases and the J gene lost 8 bases, with 17 bases spanning the gap. The CDR3 loop reads CASSVAPDSSKGELFF. CDR3 sequence (DNA): TGTGCCAGCAGCGTAGCTCCGGACAGCTCAAAGGGGGAGCTGTTTTTT.

Points on this clonotype: At one of its ends the junction is not consistent with the germline gene, which may arise from a read error. The rearrangement joins TRBV4-1 to TRBJ2-7; 7 nucleotides match TRBD1. Germline V gene lookup returns CDR1 MGHRA and CDR2 YSYEKL. This CDR3 contains 15 residues. Here the CDR3 DNA reads TGCGCCAACAGCCAAGAGGGACAGTCCTTCTACGAGCAGTACTTC. This sequence encodes CANSQEGQSFYEQYF.

This clonotype was detected ten times or more. The chain employs TRBV6-5 and TRBJ1-2; maybe TRBD1 (6 bases). Germline V lookup: CDR1 MNHEY, CDR2 SVGAGI. The CDR3 length is 13 residues. V shed 5 bases and J shed 2 bases, with 9 bases lying between them. CDR3 in DNA: TGTGCCAGCAGTCAAGGACAGAACTATGGCTACACCTTC. Amino acids: CASSQGQNYGYTF.

Many counts were recorded for this clonotype. The chain employs TRBV9 and TRBJ2-3; D unclear. The germline V gene encodes CDR1 SGDLS and CDR2 YYNGEE. Trimming removed 4 bases from V and 6 bases from J, with 12 bases in between. CDR3 length equals 13 residues. The CDR3 is CASSPYLKDTQYF. The CDR3 DNA reads TGTGCCAGCAGCCCGTACCTTAAGGATACGCAGTATTTT.